This T cell receptor (beta chain) was identified during a study of cytomegalovirus exposure and HLA in healthy donors. Study-wide context: The study's early data release held about 80 million unique TCRs from HLA-typed donors. General study points: Data from an earlier analysis indicated that most TCR beta V segments were productive either about 87% or about 30% of the time.

The PCR contained 60 Vbeta and 13 Jbeta primers. Clones were read by immunoSEQ multiplex PCR, and TCRdb kept only the in-frame ones, dropping some. The sample holds over 90,000 clones; approximately 66% are singletons and the top ten take roughly 3%. This clone was found a few times. Its antigen is still unknown. The source is a woman aged 45-65 years in good health and CMV-seronegative. Sequencing was done on a sample of PBMCs.

The CDR3 region has the DNA TGTGCCAGCACTGGGACAGCTTTCGATCAGCCCCAGCATTTT. Translating gives CASTGTAFDQPQHF. J is TRBJ1-5 and V is TRBV6-1; 7 bases align to TRBD1. Germline CDR1 is MNHNS and CDR2 is SASEGT. This CDR3 spans 14 amino acids. The J segment lost 5 bases and the V segment lost 7 bases, leaving 8 bases of the junction unmatched.